The rows below give T cell receptor beta chains drawn from one sample of a study of Ad26.COV2.S vaccination and SARS-CoV-2 variants. Repertoires were generated with immunoSEQ multiplex PCR, while TCRdb's copy carries only in-frame clones and drops some. The table lists some 420,000 clones, 88% of them singletons. This material consisted of peripheral blood, taken in a trial of Ad26.COV2.S vaccine versus placebo. The source is a person between 18 and 59 years old who received the Ad26.COV2.S COVID-19 vaccine or a placebo. Each CDR3 is given with its conserved first and last residue. A D gene is named only where the DNA matches it firmly. Clone size is stated in some rows and not others, as once, few, many or a class when expanded.

V gene	clone size	CDR3 length	D gene	J gene	CDR3 DNA	CDR3 protein
TRBV28	-	13	-	TRBJ2-7	TGTGCCAGCACCCCCGGGCCCTCCTACGAGCAGTACTTC	CASTPGPSYEQYF
TRBV11-2	once	13	-	TRBJ2-1	TGTGCCAGCAGCCCCTTGAAGAGGGGCTGGCAGTTCTTC	CASSPLKRGWQFF
TRBV15	-	15	-	TRBJ2-2	TGTGCCACCAGCAGAGATCGGGCAACCACCGGGGAGCTGTTTTTT	CATSRDRATTGELFF
TRBV28	-	13	-	TRBJ1-2	TGTGCCAGCAGTTTGGTAGGGGTTTATGGCTACACCTTC	CASSLVGVYGYTF
TRBV5-1	-	16	TRBD1	TRBJ1-3	TGCGCCAGCAGCGGACGGGGACAGGGTTTTGGAAACACCATATATTTT	CASSGRGQGFGNTIYF
TRBV6-4	-	15	-	TRBJ2-2	TGTGCCAGCAGTGACTCTCGGCTAACCGCGGGGGAGCTGTTTTTT	CASSDSRLTAGELFF
TRBV19	-	16	TRBD1	TRBJ2-4	TGTGCCAGTAGTTCCGGGACAGCTCTAGCCAAAAACATTCAGTACTTC	CASSSGTALAKNIQYF
TRBV5-4	-	15	-	TRBJ2-4	TGTGCCAGCAGCTTGACAGGGACACAGAAAAACATTCAGTACTTC	CASSLTGTQKNIQYF
TRBV19	-	15	-	TRBJ1-1	TGTGCCAGTAGTCCCTACCCAGGGGTGGGCACTGAAGCTTTCTTT	CASSPYPGVGTEAFF
TRBV18	-	17	TRBD2	TRBJ2-5	TGTGCCAGCTCACTTCGGGGGGGCCAGACCGCCCTAGAGACCCAGTACTTC	CASSLRGGQTALETQYF
TRBV7-2	-	14	-	TRBJ2-5	TGTGCCAGCAGCCCTCGGACAAGCCAAGAGACCCAGTACTTC	CASSPRTSQETQYF
TRBV4-1	-	16	TRBD2	TRBJ2-3	TGCGCCAGCAGCCAGACTAGCGGGGGGAAACAAGATACGCAGTATTTT	CASSQTSGGKQDTQYF
TRBV5-1	once	16	TRBD1	TRBJ1-3	TGCGCCAGCAGCTTTGGGCAGGGGGCGAGTGGAAACACCATATATTTT	CASSFGQGASGNTIYF
TRBV11-2	once	16	-	TRBJ1-3	TGTGCCAGCAGCTCCCGAACAGGGAGCTCTGGAAACACCATATATTTT	CASSSRTGSSGNTIYF
TRBV27	-	15	TRBD2	TRBJ2-7	TGTGCCAGCAGGTTTGAAGCGGGGGGGAGGTACGAGCAGTACTTC	CASRFEAGGRYEQYF
TRBV12-3/TRBV12-4	-	12	TRBD2	TRBJ2-5	TGTGCCAGCAGTCCCGGGGGGGAGACCCAGTACTTC	CASSPGGETQYF
TRBV11-2	-	15	TRBD1	TRBJ1-1	TGTGCCAGTCAGCGGGACAGGGGGCTAAGTGGTGAAGCTTTCTTT	CASQRDRGLSGEAFF
TRBV5-1	-	15	TRBD2	TRBJ2-7	TGCGCCAGCAGCTTTAGCGGGTCTAGCTCCTACGAGCAGTACTTC	CASSFSGSSSYEQYF
TRBV5-1	-	15	TRBD1	TRBJ2-6	TGCGCCAGCAGCATAGACAGGGCTGGGGCCAACGTCCTGACTTTC	CASSIDRAGANVLTF
TRBV30	-	12	-	TRBJ1-2	TGTGCCTGGGGCAGGGTTGGGGATGGCTACACCTTC	CAWGRVGDGYTF
TRBV3-1/TRBV3-2	-	14	-	TRBJ2-5	TGTGCCAGCAGCCATGGGGGGATACAAGAGACCCAGTACTTC	CASSHGGIQETQYF
TRBV5-6	-	11	-	TRBJ1-3	TGTGCCAGCAGTATTGGAAACACCATATATTTT	CASSIGNTIYF
TRBV23-1	-	16	-	TRBJ1-2	TGCGCCAGCAGTCAATTTCGCCGGGGTACTAACTATGGCTACACCTTC	CASSQFRRGTNYGYTF